Following are 21 T cell receptor beta chains from one sample sequenced in a study of cytotoxic CD8 clonotypes in ibrutinib-treated CLL (dated by TCRdb to the early 2020s). What the time point label conveys for this sample: roughly 23 months on ibrutinib. The library was built by means of the immunoSEQ multiplex PCR assay. Sourced from immuneACCESS, this table was stored by TCRdb with only in-frame sequences that have V and J called. A share of the clones is absent; for the studies checked, an unresolved V gene accounts for under half, and the remainder has no known explanation. The sample table lists fewer than 25,000 clones, about 72% of them with a count of one. The ten largest clones capture more than 25% of the sample. Sequences were derived from PBMCs, sampled after 24 months of ibrutinib treatment. These receptors all come from a human donor with chronic lymphocytic leukemia.

This clone was counted once. V gene TRBV6-1 combines with J gene TRBJ2-2; perhaps TRBD2 as D (5 bases). Germline CDR1 reads MNHNS; CDR2 reads SASEGT. V lost 8 bases and J 6 bases, leaving 10 bases between the germline ends. There are 12 residues in the CDR3. CDR3 nucleotides: TGTGCCAGCGGAGGAATGGCCGGGGAGCTGTTTTTT. Translating it yields CASGGMAGELFF.

The chain has TRBV4-2 and TRBJ2-1; the match to TRBD1 covers 8 bases. V was pared by 5 bases and J by 5 bases, with 8 bases of the junction left unmatched. The V gene's germline CDR1 is LGHNA and CDR2 YNFKEQ. The CDR3 is 15 residues long. The CDR3 DNA reads TGTGCCAGCAGCACCCCAGGGGGCTTGGACAATGAGCAGTTCTTC. Its translation is CASSTPGGLDNEQFF.

This chain connects TRBV2 to TRBJ2-1; 7 bases match TRBD2. The V segment lost 5 bases and the J segment 7 bases; nucleotides outside the gene matches: 11. Germline CDR1 SNHLY, CDR2 FYNNEI. The CDR3 length is 15 residues. The CDR3 loop reads CASSRLAVQANEQFF. The CDR3 region has the DNA TGTGCCAGCAGTCGTCTAGCGGTTCAGGCGAATGAGCAGTTCTTC.

The chain uses TRBV9 and TRBJ2-3; 12 bases are a match to TRBD2. V gave up 4 bases and J gave up 3 bases; unmatched junction bases: 6. CDR3 length: 16 amino acids. In germline, CDR1 is SGDLS, CDR2 YYNGEE. The CDR3 loop reads CASSSRLAGVTDTQYF. The CDR3 DNA reads TGTGCCAGCAGCTCTAGACTAGCGGGGGTTACAGATACGCAGTATTTT.

The genes are TRBV27 and TRBJ2-7, with D tentatively TRBD2 (5 bases). This CDR3 comprises 14 residues. V was cut by 3 bases and J by 6 bases, with 15 bases left in between. In germline, CDR1 is MNHEY, CDR2 SMNVEV (reference sequence). In DNA form, the CDR3 reads TGTGCCAGCAGTTTTAGCGCCGCAGCCTCCGAGCAGTACTTC. The encoded protein is CASSFSAAASEQYF.

This rearrangement joins TRBV18 to TRBJ2-1, with D possibly called TRBD1 or TRBD2 (6 bases each). V lost 4 bases to trimming and J lost 0 bases, with 13 bases between them. The CDR3 loop spans 16 amino acids. Looked up from germline, CDR1 is KGHSH and CDR2 is LQKENI. The CDR3 nucleotides are TGTGCCAGCTCACTGGGGGGCCGGAGCTCCTACAATGAGCAGTTCTTC. Protein: CASSLGGRSSYNEQFF.

This chain joins TRBV19 and TRBJ2-1; 12 bases align to TRBD2. After removal of 4 bases from V and 7 bases from J, the junction contained 14 bases not matched to a gene. This CDR3 region has 18 residues. Germline lookup yields CDR1 LNHDA and CDR2 SQIVND (reference sequence). The CDR3 is CASSSDPSGGALGNEQFF. In DNA form, the CDR3 reads TGTGCCAGTAGTAGTGACCCTAGCGGGGGGGCTCTGGGGAATGAGCAGTTCTTC.

The chain joins TRBV5-1 to TRBJ2-7; 9 nucleotides agree with TRBD2. The junction had 10 bases not matched to a gene; V was cut back by 0 bases and J by 6 bases. The germline V gene has CDR1 SGHRS and CDR2 YFSETQ. CDR3 size: 16 residues. This chain's CDR3 is CASSLGQGLAGREQYF. The CDR3 DNA follows: TGCGCCAGCAGCTTGGGTCAGGGACTAGCAGGTCGCGAGCAGTACTTC.

CDR3 residues: CASSFGTGGLEGLFF. In DNA form, the CDR3 reads TGTGCCAGCAGCTTCGGGACAGGGGGCTTGGAAGGACTGTTTTTT. The chain recombines TRBV7-9 with TRBJ1-4, with TRBD1 matching 12 bases. Germline V gene sequence: CDR1 SEHNR, CDR2 FQNEAQ (reference sequence). The CDR3 contains 15 residues. V lost 3 bases, J lost 13 bases, and 9 bases stayed unmatched.

This sequence joins TRBV5-5 and TRBJ2-5; D gene uncertain. The CDR3 has 15 residues. The ends were cut back, 4 bases at V and 0 bases at J, with 13 bases in the middle. Per the germline V gene, CDR1 is SGHKS and CDR2 is YYEKEE (reference sequence). The CDR3 reads CASSPPLGNQETQYF. The CDR3 DNA follows: TGTGCCAGCAGCCCCCCTCTAGGGAACCAAGAGACCCAGTACTTC.

The chain carries TRBV4-2 and TRBJ1-5; 9 bases line up with TRBD1. The J segment lost 6 bases and the V segment lost 1 base, leaving 7 bases of the junction unmatched. This CDR3 has 16 residues. Germline V gene lookup returns CDR1 LGHNA and CDR2 YNFKEQ. The CDR3 is CASSQALGQGSQPQHF. The CDR3 coding sequence is TGTGCCAGCAGCCAAGCTCTTGGACAGGGGAGTCAGCCCCAGCATTTT.

V and J are TRBV5-1 and TRBJ2-1; 12 bases are shared with TRBD2. After removal of 0 bases from V and 8 bases from J, the junction contained 6 bases not matched to a gene. Germline V gives CDR1 SGHRS, CDR2 YFSETQ. The CDR3 spans 16 residues. CDR3: CASSLGGLAGLYEQFF. In nucleotides, the CDR3 is TGCGCCAGCAGCTTGGGGGGACTAGCGGGTTTATATGAGCAGTTCTTC.

This sequence joins TRBV5-6 and TRBJ2-2, with D possibly being TRBD1 (6 bases). CDR3 length: 19 amino acids. Germline assignment: CDR1 SGHDT and CDR2 YYEEEE. The V end lost 0 bases, the J end lost 1 base, and 19 bases lay between the germline ends. Written as DNA, the CDR3 is TGTGCCAGCAGCTTGGGAGAGGGTCAGGGGCAGGGGAACACCGGGGAGCTGTTTTTT. As protein: CASSLGEGQGQGNTGELFF.

This clone is a singleton in its sample. CDR3 DNA: TGTGCCAGCAGCTTAGCCGGGAACACCGGGGAGCTGTTTTTT. This encodes CASSLAGNTGELFF. This chain joins TRBV7-9 and TRBJ2-2; D is undetermined. Germline V gene sequence: CDR1 SEHNR, CDR2 FQNEAQ (reference sequence). The CDR3 consists of 14 residues. V was trimmed by 0 bases and J by 1 base, leaving 3 bases between them.

The chain couples TRBV11-2 to TRBJ2-7, with TRBD1 identical over 8 bases. In germline, CDR1 is SGHAT, CDR2 FQNNGV. V gave up 0 bases and J gave up 5 bases; unmatched junction bases: 6. The CDR3 is 15 amino acids. CDR3 loop: CASSLDQGRGHEQYF. CDR3 nucleotides: TGTGCCAGCAGCTTAGATCAGGGCAGGGGGCACGAGCAGTACTTC.

This chain joins TRBV2 and TRBJ1-5; D is ambiguous. CDR3 length: 14 residues. The germline V gene encodes CDR1 SNHLY and CDR2 FYNNEI. The germline V and J ends were trimmed by 7 bases and 0 bases, with 10 bases remaining between them. The CDR3, as DNA: TGTGCCAGCAACCGACACCATAGCAATCAGCCCCAGCATTTT. It yields the protein CASNRHHSNQPQHF.

This clone has a handful of counts. This chain uses TRBV2 with TRBJ1-6; D is uncertain. V was clipped by 6 bases and J by 8 bases, with 8 bases between them. The CDR3 length is 12 residues. The germline V gene has CDR1 SNHLY and CDR2 FYNNEI. The CDR3 DNA reads as TGTGCCAGCAGCTATGATGATTCACCCCTCCACTTT. This encodes CASSYDDSPLHF.

The chain couples TRBV5-8 to TRBJ1-3; 7 positions agree with TRBD1. Germline loops: CDR1 SGHTS, CDR2 YDEGEE. V was pared by 0 bases and J by 2 bases, with 5 bases of the junction left unmatched. This CDR3 spans 16 amino acids. The CDR3 DNA follows: TGTGCCAGCAGCTTGGTGGACAGGACGACTGGAAACACCATATATTTT. Its protein product is CASSLVDRTTGNTIYF.

This clone has more than one count but fewer than ten. The genes are TRBV7-9 and TRBJ1-1, with 7 bases that match TRBD1. The CDR3 totals 13 residues. V was clipped by 5 bases and J by 4 bases; unmatched bases: 4. The germline V gene encodes CDR1 SEHNR and CDR2 FQNEAQ (reference sequence). DNA of the CDR3: TGTGCCAGCAGCCTGGAGGGGGCCACTGAAGCTTTCTTT. Its protein is CASSLEGATEAFF.

The J gene is TRBJ1-2, the V gene TRBV11-2; D call uncertain. The germline V gene has CDR1 SGHAT and CDR2 FQNNGV. Trimming pared 5 bases from V and 8 bases from J, leaving 18 bases between. The CDR3 consists of 14 residues. The CDR3 spells CASSPNRASRGYTF. CDR3 coding DNA: TGTGCCAGCAGCCCAAACCGGGCTTCTCGGGGCTACACCTTC. The complete variable domain, with remaining parts taken from reference TRBV11-2 and TRBJ1-2, reads EAGVAQSPRYKIIEKRQSVAFWCNPISGHATLYWYQQILGQGPKLLIQFQNNGVVDDSQLPKDRFSAERLKGVDSTLKIQPAKLEDSAVYLCASSPNRASRGYTFGSGTRLTVV.

The chain carries TRBV9 and TRBJ2-1, with D perhaps matching TRBD1 or TRBD2 (6 bases each). The germline V and J ends were trimmed by 0 bases and 5 bases, with 15 bases remaining between them. CDR3 length: 16 amino acids. The germline V gene encodes CDR1 SGDLS and CDR2 YYNGEE. CDR3: CASSVVWGAYNNEQFF. CDR3 sequence (DNA): TGTGCCAGCAGCGTAGTATGGGGGGCGTACAACAATGAGCAGTTCTTC.